This T cell receptor (beta chain) was retrieved from a study of blood T cell repertoires in COVID-19. TCRdb keeps only in-frame clones here, not all; method: immunoSEQ multiplex PCR. The data show about 52,000 clones, about 90% seen once. The CDR3 sequence is 15 residues long. The ends were cut back, 6 bases at V and 6 bases at J, with 19 bases in the middle. Germline values: CDR1 KGHSH, CDR2 LQKENI. This chain joins TRBV18 and TRBJ2-3; the D gene is possibly TRBD1 (6 bases). Input material: peripheral blood. This sequence originates from an elderly man with active or convalescent COVID-19. This CDR3 is CASSPNGAQGDTQYF. For the CDR3, the DNA is TGTGCCAGCTCCCCAAACGGGGCTCAGGGGGATACGCAGTATTTT.